This TCR beta chain is from a study of blood T cell repertoires in COVID-19 (dated by TCRdb to 2019 to 2021). Regarding the study in general: Collaborator samples came from the United States, Italy and Spain and covered acute and convalescent phases of COVID-19. The prospective study material was composed of cDNA or gDNA derived from T cells, B-cell-depleted T cells, or PBMCs. The dataset comprised deeply sampled blood TCRbeta repertoires from subjects exposed to, actively infected with, or recovered from COVID-19. The repertoires were released in a freely available public database meant as a resource for research on the immune response to SARS-CoV-2. The samples were drawn from two sources: the first 160 participants of the ongoing ImmuneRACE study, and 1,000 to 1,500 subjects contributed by 6 global collaborators. The sample metadata nearly always contained a de-identified subject ID, COVID-19 status, age in years and sex. Where available, HLA class I and class II types were obtained from metadata supplied by the sample provider rather than from assay-based typing. What the work shows at the level of the full study, not this receptor alone: The quantity of clinical and demographic metadata differed by source and by participant and was supplied without curation.

Participants in the prospective study were aged 18 to 89 years, lived in 24 United States geographic areas, and enrolled through a virtual design. In the prospective study, participants were assigned to cohorts based on the clinical history participants reported in a screening survey and a study questionnaire. ImmuneRACE Cohort 3 recovered participants were defined by two consecutive negative NP/OP PCR tests, healthcare professional clearance, or symptom resolution. In the prospective study, mobile phlebotomists collected whole blood, serum and a nasopharyngeal or oropharyngeal swab from each participant. Participants in the prospective study had the option to provide additional blood draws and questionnaires over a roughly two-month period. Before DNA extraction, blood samples from the prospective study were shipped at room temperature or frozen. This clone was observed a few times. The clone's antigen remains unknown. No qualities accompany the bases; no much larger clone lies one base away.

The immunoSEQ Assay, a bias-controlled multiplex PCR, was used to amplify TCRbeta CDR3 regions from genomic DNA. As for the original processing: Nucleated cell counts per sample were estimated from amplification of reference gene primers within the assay. To quantify the absolute abundance of each unique TCRbeta CDR3 rearrangement, sequence reads were collapsed and filtered. For each sample, productive Simpson clonality was calculated as the square root of Simpson's diversity index over productive rearrangements. Imported from immuneACCESS, the table was reduced by TCRdb to in-frame sequences with V and J called. These copies leave out some clones; in studies compared against another copy, an unresolved V gene accounts for under half, and the cause of the remainder is not known. The V and J calls and clone size were taken over from that table, and D and trimming were inferred from the DNA. The sample includes 180,000 or so clones, with around 83% observed a single time. The ten largest clones capture 12% to 15% of the sample.

The CDR3, cysteine through phenylalanine, is 14 amino acids long. The CDR3 DNA has 42 bases and is translated from base 1. As encoded in the germline V gene, CDR1 is KGHSH while CDR2 is LQKENI. Trimming accounts for 5 bases at V and 4 bases at J, while the number of junction bases matched to no gene is 4. The source of this sequence is a man aged 50 to 60 who had recovered from COVID-19. Sample: PBMCs or T cells enriched from blood (not recorded which). This receptor chain uses TRBV18 and TRBJ1-5; 8 bases in the middle match TRBD1. DNA sequence: TGTGCCAGCTCAGGACAGGGAAAAAATCAGCCCCAGCATTTT. It codes for CASSGQGKNQPQHF.